The clone carrying this TCR beta chain was counted ten times or more. Its antigen is not identified. This entry comes from a study of CD8 T cells in ankylosing spondylitis. General observations from the study: Past studies reported some motif variants in reactive arthritis synovial fluid and blood. For ankylosing spondylitis blood, a TCR beta motif of 7 or 8 highly homologous variants appeared characteristic.

CDR3 length equals 16 residues. V was clipped by 7 bases and J by 1 base; unmatched bases: 9. Germline V lookup: CDR1 MNHNS, CDR2 SASEGT. Using its own MiXCR run on the 5' RACE reads, TCRdb lists one record per CDR3 protein. The data show roughly 220,000 distinct CDR3 sequences, about 11% seen once. This receptor was obtained from a male donor with ankylosing spondylitis or in good health (not recorded which). The rearrangement uses TRBV6-1 and TRBJ2-2; TRBD2 matches 7 bases. The sample comprised blood, either unsorted or a sorted T cell fraction (not recorded which). The CDR3 region is CASTLLAGVNTGELFF. The CDR3 coding sequence is TGTGCCAGCACCCTATTAGCGGGTGTGAACACCGGGGAGCTGTTTTTT.